The subject of this entry is one TCR beta chain. Its antigen is still unknown. Sorted-subset replicate PCRs used about 190 ng of genomic DNA. This amount corresponded to about 30,000 T cell genomes. Clones were read by immunoSEQ multiplex PCR, and TCRdb kept only the in-frame ones, dropping some. This table holds over a million clones, approximately 72% found once. This specimen belongs to a study of shared clonotypes between healthy human individuals. Study results and caveats: Generation of non-shared clonotypes was less probable than generation of clonotypes shared by all four donors. Naive subsets tended to show greater estimated richness than memory subsets.

Germline-derived CDR1 and CDR2 are SGHRS and YFSETQ. The CDR3 extends over 14 amino acids. The V end lost 0 bases, the J end lost 2 bases, and 9 bases lay between the germline ends. V usage is TRBV5-1 and J usage is TRBJ2-7, with D perhaps TRBD1 (5 bases). The receptor's source is a man aged 18-30 years in good health. Sequencing was done on a sample of memory CD4+ T cells sorted from blood. The sample's subset: CD45RA-negative fraction. CDR3 DNA: TGCGCCAGCAGCTTGGGGGGCTGGGCCTACGAGCAGTACTTC. It translates to CASSLGGWAYEQYF. Full variable domain (rest looked up from reference TRBV5-1 and TRBJ2-7): KAGVTQTPRYLIKTRGQQVTLSCSPISGHRSVSWYQQTPGQGLQFLFEYFSETQRNKGNFPGRFSGRQFSNSRSEMNVSTLELGDSALYLCASSLGGWAYEQYFGPGTRLTVT.